This is a list of T cell receptor beta chains from one sample in a study of blood T cell repertoires in COVID-19. Sequencing was performed with immunoSEQ multiplex PCR; in TCRdb, only in-frame clones are kept and a portion is missing. The sample lists 45,000 to 55,000 clones, roughly 90% seen once, with around 30% in the top ten. The material sequenced was peripheral blood. Source of these receptors: a woman of 80 years or more with acute or convalescent COVID-19. The CDR3 runs from the conserved cysteine through the conserved F or W. The D gene is left open where the match is weak. Not every row has a clone size; where given, it reads once, few, many or a size class.

clone_size: NA; j_call: TRBJ1-1; d_call: NA; v_call: TRBV20-1; cdr3_nt: TGCAGTGCTAGCACAGGCACTGAAGCTTTCTTT; cdr3_aa: CSASTGTEAFF
clone_size: NA; j_call: TRBJ1-5; d_call: NA; v_call: TRBV19; cdr3_nt: TGTGCCAGTCGGGAGTTGAGCAATCGGAATCAGCCCCAGCATTTT; cdr3_aa: CASRELSNRNQPQHF
clone_size: NA; j_call: TRBJ1-1; d_call: NA; v_call: TRBV12-3/TRBV12-4; cdr3_nt: TGTGCCAGCAGTTTATCCCGCGGTGAAGCTTTCTTT; cdr3_aa: CASSLSRGEAFF
clone_size: NA; j_call: TRBJ1-1; d_call: NA; v_call: TRBV5-1; cdr3_nt: TGCGCCAGCAGCCGGGGGGTCTATACGAACACTGAAGCTTTCTTT; cdr3_aa: CASSRGVYTNTEAFF
clone_size: NA; j_call: TRBJ2-1; d_call: TRBD1; v_call: TRBV6-2/TRBV6-3; cdr3_nt: TGTGCCAGCAGTCCATGGACAGGGGGCTACAATGAGCAGTTCTTC; cdr3_aa: CASSPWTGGYNEQFF
clone_size: NA; j_call: TRBJ2-3; d_call: TRBD1; v_call: TRBV24-1; cdr3_nt: TGTGCCACCGGGGTGGGACAGGGCACAGATACGCAGTATTTT; cdr3_aa: CATGVGQGTDTQYF
clone_size: few; j_call: TRBJ1-2; d_call: NA; v_call: TRBV19; cdr3_nt: TGTGCCAGTAGTATCTCCCCGAGGAGCTATGGCTACACCTTC; cdr3_aa: CASSISPRSYGYTF
clone_size: NA; j_call: TRBJ1-6; d_call: NA; v_call: TRBV25-1; cdr3_nt: TGTGCCAGCAGTGCCGACCGACGCGGTGGATCACCCCTCCACTTT; cdr3_aa: CASSADRRGGSPLHF
clone_size: NA; j_call: TRBJ1-3; d_call: NA; v_call: TRBV28; cdr3_nt: TGTGCCAGCGGGGAGACCTTAAGCTCTGGAAACACCATATATTTT; cdr3_aa: CASGETLSSGNTIYF
clone_size: once; j_call: TRBJ2-3; d_call: NA; v_call: TRBV7-2; cdr3_nt: TGTGCCAGCAGCTCCCCCACTGAGGCAGATACGCAGTATTTT; cdr3_aa: CASSSPTEADTQYF
clone_size: NA; j_call: TRBJ2-3; d_call: TRBD2; v_call: TRBV6-5; cdr3_nt: TGTGCCAGCCGCCGGAGCGGGGGGTCCACAGATACGCAGTATTTT; cdr3_aa: CASRRSGGSTDTQYF
clone_size: NA; j_call: TRBJ1-1; d_call: NA; v_call: TRBV21-1; cdr3_nt: TGTGCCAGCAAGGGAGGAGTAAAACTTTGGAACACTGAAGCTTTCTTT; cdr3_aa: CASKGGVKLWNTEAFF
clone_size: NA; j_call: TRBJ2-3; d_call: TRBD2; v_call: TRBV6-1; cdr3_nt: TGTGCCAGCAGTGAAAGCGGGGGGGTTGCAGATACGCAGTATTTT; cdr3_aa: CASSESGGVADTQYF
clone_size: NA; j_call: TRBJ1-3; d_call: NA; v_call: TRBV6-5; cdr3_nt: TGTGCCAGCACCCCCGGGTCCGAGCCTGGAAACACCATATATTTT; cdr3_aa: CASTPGSEPGNTIYF
clone_size: NA; j_call: TRBJ1-5; d_call: NA; v_call: TRBV7-2; cdr3_nt: TGTGCCAGCAGCTTAGGGAGGCAGCCCCAGCATTTT; cdr3_aa: CASSLGRQPQHF
clone_size: NA; j_call: TRBJ2-6; d_call: TRBD1; v_call: TRBV30; cdr3_nt: TGTGCCTGGAGTCCTACAGGGGGCGGACGCTCTGGGGCCAACGTCCTGACTTTC; cdr3_aa: CAWSPTGGGRSGANVLTF
clone_size: NA; j_call: TRBJ2-6; d_call: NA; v_call: TRBV2; cdr3_nt: TGTGCCAGCAAAAGCGCGCCTGGGGCCAACGTCCTGACTTTC; cdr3_aa: CASKSAPGANVLTF
clone_size: NA; j_call: TRBJ2-6; d_call: NA; v_call: TRBV5-1; cdr3_nt: TGCGCCAGCAGCGAGGGACTCAGCTCTGGGGCCAACGTCCTGACTTTC; cdr3_aa: CASSEGLSSGANVLTF
clone_size: NA; j_call: TRBJ2-3; d_call: NA; v_call: TRBV5-1; cdr3_nt: TGCGCCAGCAGGGAAGGGGGGGAACGAGATACGCAGTATTTT; cdr3_aa: CASREGGERDTQYF
clone_size: once; j_call: TRBJ1-5; d_call: NA; v_call: TRBV19; cdr3_nt: TGTGCCAGTAGTCCCTTCGACTGGCAAAAGCCCCAGCATTTT; cdr3_aa: CASSPFDWQKPQHF
clone_size: NA; j_call: TRBJ1-6; d_call: TRBD1; v_call: TRBV10-1; cdr3_nt: TGCGCCAGCAGTGAGATCCCGGGACAGGGGTGGAATTCACCCCTCCACTTT; cdr3_aa: CASSEIPGQGWNSPLHF
clone_size: NA; j_call: TRBJ2-3; d_call: TRBD1; v_call: TRBV19; cdr3_nt: TGTGCCAGTAGTATAGCGGGGACAGGGGGCACAGATACGCAGTATTTT; cdr3_aa: CASSIAGTGGTDTQYF
clone_size: NA; j_call: TRBJ2-3; d_call: TRBD2; v_call: TRBV30; cdr3_nt: TGTGCCTGGAATGGGGCTAGCGGAAGCACAGATACGCAGTATTTT; cdr3_aa: CAWNGASGSTDTQYF
clone_size: NA; j_call: TRBJ2-1; d_call: TRBD2; v_call: TRBV3-1/TRBV3-2; cdr3_nt: TGTGCCAGCAGCCAAGCGGGGGGTTACTACAATGAGCAGTTCTTC; cdr3_aa: CASSQAGGYYNEQFF
clone_size: NA; j_call: TRBJ2-6; d_call: TRBD1; v_call: TRBV5-1; cdr3_nt: TGCGCCAGCAGCTTGGTGGGACAGCGGAGCTCTGGGGCCAACGTCCTGACTTTC; cdr3_aa: CASSLVGQRSSGANVLTF
clone_size: few; j_call: TRBJ1-2; d_call: NA; v_call: TRBV5-6; cdr3_nt: TGTGCCAGCAGCTCTAACGTCAGGGGACGCGGTGGCTACACCTTC; cdr3_aa: CASSSNVRGRGGYTF
clone_size: once; j_call: TRBJ1-1; d_call: NA; v_call: TRBV29-1; cdr3_nt: TGCAGCGTTGATCGGGGTACTGAAGCTTTCTTT; cdr3_aa: CSVDRGTEAFF
clone_size: NA; j_call: TRBJ2-3; d_call: TRBD2; v_call: TRBV10-3; cdr3_nt: TGTGCCATCAGTGAGCTAGCGGGGAGGACAGATACGCAGTATTTT; cdr3_aa: CAISELAGRTDTQYF